This T cell receptor beta chain was retrieved from a study of shared T cell receptors in the human thymus. V was clipped by 4 bases and J by 0 bases; unmatched bases: 5. Per the germline V gene, CDR1 is MNHNS and CDR2 is SASEGT. The CDR3 runs 16 residues. The repertoire was sequenced with immunoSEQ multiplex PCR; TCRdb's copy has only in-frame clones and lacks some. The repertoire holds roughly 710,000 clones, with roughly 85% as singletons. This sample was also put to use in a study of human thymus T cells.

The J gene is TRBJ1-5, the V gene TRBV6-1; 8 bases fit TRBD1. The receptor was isolated from a girl under three years old with a congenital heart defect. Sequencing was performed on thymocytes. The CDR3 spells CASSGTGGYSNQPQHF. CDR3 DNA sequence: TGTGCCAGCAGTGGAACAGGGGGTTATAGCAATCAGCCCCAGCATTTT.